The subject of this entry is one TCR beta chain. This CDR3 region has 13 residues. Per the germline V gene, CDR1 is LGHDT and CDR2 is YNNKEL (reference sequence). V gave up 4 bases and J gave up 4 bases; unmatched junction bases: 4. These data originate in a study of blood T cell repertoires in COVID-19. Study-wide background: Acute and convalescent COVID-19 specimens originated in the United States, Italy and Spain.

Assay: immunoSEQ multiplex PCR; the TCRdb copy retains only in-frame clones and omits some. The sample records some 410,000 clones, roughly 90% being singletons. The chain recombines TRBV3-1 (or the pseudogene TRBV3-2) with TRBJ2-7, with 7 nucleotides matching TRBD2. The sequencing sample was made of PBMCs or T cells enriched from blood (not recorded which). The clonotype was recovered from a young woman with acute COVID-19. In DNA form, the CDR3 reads TGTGCCAGCAGCCGACGAGCGGGGTACGAGCAGTACTTC. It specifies CASSRRAGYEQYF.